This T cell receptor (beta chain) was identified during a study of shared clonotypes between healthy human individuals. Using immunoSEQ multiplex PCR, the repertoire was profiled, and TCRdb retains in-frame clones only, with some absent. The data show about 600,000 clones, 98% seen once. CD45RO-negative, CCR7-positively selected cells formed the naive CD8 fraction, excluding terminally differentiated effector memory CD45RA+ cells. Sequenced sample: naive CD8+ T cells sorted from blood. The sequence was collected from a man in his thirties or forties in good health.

CDR3 protein: CASSYRTGDQLRRAFF. In DNA, the CDR3 is TGTGCCAGCAGCTACCGGACAGGGGATCAGTTGCGGCGAGCTTTCTTT. The chain employs TRBV7-9 and TRBJ1-1; 9 bases match TRBD1. Germline V CDR1 and CDR2: SEHNR, FQNEAQ (reference sequence). The CDR3 covers 16 residues. With V trimmed by 4 bases and J by 10 bases, 16 bases remained unmatched.